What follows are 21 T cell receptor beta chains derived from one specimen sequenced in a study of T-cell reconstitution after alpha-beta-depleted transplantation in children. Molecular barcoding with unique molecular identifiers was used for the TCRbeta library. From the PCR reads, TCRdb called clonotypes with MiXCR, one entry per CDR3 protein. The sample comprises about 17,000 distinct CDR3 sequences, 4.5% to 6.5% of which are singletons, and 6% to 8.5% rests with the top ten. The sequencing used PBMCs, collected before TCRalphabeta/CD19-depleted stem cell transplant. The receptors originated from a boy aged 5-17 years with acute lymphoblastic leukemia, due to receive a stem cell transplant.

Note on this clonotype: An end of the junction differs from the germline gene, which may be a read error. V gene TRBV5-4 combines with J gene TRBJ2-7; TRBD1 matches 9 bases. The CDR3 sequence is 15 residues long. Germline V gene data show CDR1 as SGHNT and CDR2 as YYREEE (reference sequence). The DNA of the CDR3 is TGTGCCATCAGCCCTGGGGGGACAGGGCTTTCCGAGCAGTACTTC. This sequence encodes CAISPGGTGLSEQYF.

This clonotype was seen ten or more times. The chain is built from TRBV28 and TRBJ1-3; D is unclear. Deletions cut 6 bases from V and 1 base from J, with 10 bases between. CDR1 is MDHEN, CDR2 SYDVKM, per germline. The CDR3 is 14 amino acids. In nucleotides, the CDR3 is TGTGCCAGCAGCCGGCAGCCTTCTGGAAACACCATATATTTT. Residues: CASSRQPSGNTIYF.

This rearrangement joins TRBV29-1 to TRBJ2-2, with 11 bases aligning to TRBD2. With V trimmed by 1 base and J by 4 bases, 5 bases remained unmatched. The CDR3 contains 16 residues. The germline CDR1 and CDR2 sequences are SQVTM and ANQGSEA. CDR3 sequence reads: CSVEGLAGGSTGELFF. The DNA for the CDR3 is TGCAGCGTTGAAGGGCTAGCGGGAGGATCCACCGGGGAGCTGTTTTTT.

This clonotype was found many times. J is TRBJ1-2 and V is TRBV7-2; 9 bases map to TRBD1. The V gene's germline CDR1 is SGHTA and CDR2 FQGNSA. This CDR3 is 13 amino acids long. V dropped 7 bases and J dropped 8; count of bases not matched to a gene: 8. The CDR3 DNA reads TGTGCCAGCATCGCACAGGGGGCGGGGGGCTACACCTTC. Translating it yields CASIAQGAGGYTF.

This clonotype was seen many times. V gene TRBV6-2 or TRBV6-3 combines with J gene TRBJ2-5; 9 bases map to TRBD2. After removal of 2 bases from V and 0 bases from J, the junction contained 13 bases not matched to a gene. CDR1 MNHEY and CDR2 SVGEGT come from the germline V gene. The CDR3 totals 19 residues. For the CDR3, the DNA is TGTGCCAGCAGTTACGGTCGGACTAGCGACTTCTTGTACCAAGAGACCCAGTACTTC. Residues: CASSYGRTSDFLYQETQYF.

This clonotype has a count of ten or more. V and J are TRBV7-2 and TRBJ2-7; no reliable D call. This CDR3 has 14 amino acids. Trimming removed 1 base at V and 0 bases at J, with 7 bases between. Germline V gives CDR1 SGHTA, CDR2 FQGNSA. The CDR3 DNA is TGTGCCAGCAGCTTAGGGCCCCACTCCTACGAGCAGTACTTC. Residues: CASSLGPHSYEQYF.

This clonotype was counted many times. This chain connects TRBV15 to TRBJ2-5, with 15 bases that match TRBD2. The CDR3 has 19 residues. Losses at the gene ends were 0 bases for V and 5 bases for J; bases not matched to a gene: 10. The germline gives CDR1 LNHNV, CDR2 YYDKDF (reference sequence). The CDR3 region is CATSRDRGLAGGVGETQYF. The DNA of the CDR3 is TGTGCCACCAGCAGAGATCGGGGACTAGCGGGGGGCGTCGGGGAGACCCAGTACTTC.

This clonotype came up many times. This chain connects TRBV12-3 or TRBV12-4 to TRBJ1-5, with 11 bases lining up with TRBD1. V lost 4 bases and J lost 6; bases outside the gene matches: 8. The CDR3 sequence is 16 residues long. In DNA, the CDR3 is TGTGCCAGCAGTTCCGCGGACAGGGGGCTATTTCAGCCCCAGCATTTT. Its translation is CASSSADRGLFQPQHF.

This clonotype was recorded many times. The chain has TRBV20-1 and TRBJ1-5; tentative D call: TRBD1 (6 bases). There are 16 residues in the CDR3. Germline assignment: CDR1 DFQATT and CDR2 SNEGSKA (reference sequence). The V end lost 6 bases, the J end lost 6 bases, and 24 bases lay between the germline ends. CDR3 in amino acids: CSAPSRGAGVGQPQHF. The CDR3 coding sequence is TGCAGTGCACCAAGTAGGGGGGCGGGGGTCGGTCAGCCCCAGCATTTT.

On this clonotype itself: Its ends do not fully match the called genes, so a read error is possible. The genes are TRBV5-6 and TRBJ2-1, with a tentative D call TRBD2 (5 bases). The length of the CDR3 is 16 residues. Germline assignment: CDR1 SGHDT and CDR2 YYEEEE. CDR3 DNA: TGTGCCATCAGCCCCCGGCCTAGCCCCCTTCGGAATGAGCAGTTCTTC. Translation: CAISPRPSPLRNEQFF.

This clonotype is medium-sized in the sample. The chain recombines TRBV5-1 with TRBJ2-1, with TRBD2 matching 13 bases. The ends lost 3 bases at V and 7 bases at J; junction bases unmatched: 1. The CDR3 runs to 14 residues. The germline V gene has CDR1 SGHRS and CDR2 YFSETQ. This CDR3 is CASSSLAGGNEQFF. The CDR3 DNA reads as TGCGCCAGCAGCTCACTAGCGGGGGGGAATGAGCAGTTCTTC.

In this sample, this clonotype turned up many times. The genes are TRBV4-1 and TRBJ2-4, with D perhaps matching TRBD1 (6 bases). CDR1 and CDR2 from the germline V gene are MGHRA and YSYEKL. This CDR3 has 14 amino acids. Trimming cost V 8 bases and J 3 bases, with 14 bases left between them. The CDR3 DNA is TGCGCCAGCGGTTCAGTAGGGGGCAAAAACATTCAGTACTTC. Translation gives CASGSVGGKNIQYF.

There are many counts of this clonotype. The CDR3 bases are TGTGCCAGCAGTGAAGACACAGTAACACCCCTCCACTTT. Its translation is CASSEDTVTPLHF. The chain has TRBV2 and TRBJ1-6; unclear D gene. Germline lookup yields CDR1 SNHLY and CDR2 FYNNEI. V was pared by 1 base and J by 11 bases, with 9 bases between. This CDR3 has 13 amino acids.

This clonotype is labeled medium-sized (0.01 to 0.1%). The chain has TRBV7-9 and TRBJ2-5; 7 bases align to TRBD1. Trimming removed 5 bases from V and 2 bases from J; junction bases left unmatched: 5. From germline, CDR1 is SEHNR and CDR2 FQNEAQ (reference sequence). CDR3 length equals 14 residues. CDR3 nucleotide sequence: TGTGCCAGCAGCATAACAGGGGTACAAGAGACCCAGTACTTC. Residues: CASSITGVQETQYF.

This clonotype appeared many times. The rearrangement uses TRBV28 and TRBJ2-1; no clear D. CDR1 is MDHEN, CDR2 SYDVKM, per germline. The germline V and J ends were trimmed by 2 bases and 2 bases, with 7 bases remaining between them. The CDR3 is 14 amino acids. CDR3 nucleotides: TGTGCCAGCAGTTTAACGGTTCCCTACAATGAGCAGTTCTTC. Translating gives CASSLTVPYNEQFF.

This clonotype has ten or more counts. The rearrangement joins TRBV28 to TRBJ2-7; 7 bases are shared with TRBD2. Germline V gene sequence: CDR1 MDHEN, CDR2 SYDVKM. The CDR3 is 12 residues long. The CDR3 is CATGEGAYEQYF. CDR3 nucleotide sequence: TGTGCTACCGGGGAGGGAGCCTACGAGCAGTACTTC.

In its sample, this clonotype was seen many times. The CDR3 bases are TGTGCCAGCAGTTCCTCGGGCGGAGATACGCAGTATTTT. Translating it yields CASSSSGGDTQYF. The V call is TRBV7-9, the J call TRBJ2-3; D gene uncertain. Trimming cost V 6 bases and J 5 bases, with 12 bases left between them. This CDR3 comprises 13 residues. Germline values: CDR1 SEHNR, CDR2 FQNEAQ (reference sequence).

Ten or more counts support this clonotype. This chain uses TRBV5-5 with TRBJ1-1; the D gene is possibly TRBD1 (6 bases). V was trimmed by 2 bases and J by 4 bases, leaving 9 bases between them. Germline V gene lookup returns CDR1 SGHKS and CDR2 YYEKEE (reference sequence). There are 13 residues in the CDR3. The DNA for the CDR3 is TGTGCCAGCAGCTTCCTAGGGGGCACTGAAGCTTTCTTT. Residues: CASSFLGGTEAFF.

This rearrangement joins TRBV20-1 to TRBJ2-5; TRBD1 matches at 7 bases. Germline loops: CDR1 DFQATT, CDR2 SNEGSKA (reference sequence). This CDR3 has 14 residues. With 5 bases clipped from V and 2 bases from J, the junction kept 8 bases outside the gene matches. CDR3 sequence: CSAGTGQPQETQYF. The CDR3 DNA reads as TGCAGTGCTGGTACGGGACAGCCTCAAGAGACCCAGTACTTC.

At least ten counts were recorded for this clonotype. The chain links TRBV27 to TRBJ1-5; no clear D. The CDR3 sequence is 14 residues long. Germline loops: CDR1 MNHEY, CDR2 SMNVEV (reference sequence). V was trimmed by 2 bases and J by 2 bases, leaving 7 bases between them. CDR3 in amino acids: CASSLLDGNQPQHF. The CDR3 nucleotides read TGTGCCAGCAGTTTACTAGACGGCAATCAGCCCCAGCATTTT.

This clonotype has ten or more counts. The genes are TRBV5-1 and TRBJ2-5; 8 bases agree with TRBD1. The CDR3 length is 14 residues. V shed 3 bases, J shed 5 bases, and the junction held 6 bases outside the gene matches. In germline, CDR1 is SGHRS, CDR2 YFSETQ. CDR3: CASSSGQGLETQYF. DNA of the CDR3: TGCGCCAGCAGCTCAGGACAGGGTTTGGAGACCCAGTACTTC.